This record looks at one T cell receptor (beta chain) sequence and its context. Its antigen is undetermined. The junction does not match germline at one end; this may be a read error. TCRdb ran MiXCR on the 5' RACE reads and lists one entry per CDR3 protein. The sample gives about 1.7 million distinct CDR3 sequences, about 30% of which show up once; under 0.35% is in the top ten. These data come from a study of identical twins. Whole-study results and caveats: Where out-of-frame alpha sequences were twin-shared, they showed excess low generation probability.

The CDR3 totals 12 residues. The V gene's germline CDR1 is GTSNPN and CDR2 SVGIG (reference sequence). The V call is TRBV30, the J call TRBJ2-5, with 9 bases aligning to TRBD2. The TCR was taken from a newborn girl in good health. Sequences were obtained from cord blood. In DNA form, the CDR3 reads TGTGCCGGGAGGAGCGGGGGGGAGACCCAGTACTTC. As protein: CAGRSGGETQYF.